A selection of T cell receptor beta chains follows, all from one sample in a study of blood T cell repertoires in COVID-19. Libraries were prepared by immunoSEQ multiplex PCR; TCRdb keeps only in-frame clonotypes and omits some of them. Here the sample spans a few hundred thousand clones, around nine tenths being singletons. The sequencing input was PBMCs or T cells enriched from blood (not recorded which). The receptor set was obtained from a woman in her forties or fifties who had recovered from COVID-19. The CDR3 runs from the conserved cysteine through the conserved F or W. D genes are given only for firm matches. A row's size may be missing; if present it is once, few, many or a size class.

abundance: .
j_gene: TRBJ1-5
v_gene: TRBV2
d_gene: TRBD1
CDR3aa: CASREQGTSNQPQHF
CDR3nt: TGTGCCAGCAGGGAACAGGGGACTAGCAATCAGCCCCAGCATTTT

abundance: .
j_gene: TRBJ1-5
v_gene: TRBV2
d_gene: TRBD1
CDR3aa: CASRDRGYSNQPQHF
CDR3nt: TGTGCCAGCAGGGACAGGGGTTATAGCAATCAGCCCCAGCATTTT

abundance: .
j_gene: TRBJ1-3
v_gene: TRBV12-3/TRBV12-4
d_gene: .
CDR3aa: CASSLQGNTIYF
CDR3nt: TGTGCCAGCAGTTTACAGGGAAACACCATATATTTT

abundance: .
j_gene: TRBJ2-5
v_gene: TRBV2
d_gene: .
CDR3aa: CASSPLETQYF
CDR3nt: TGTGCCAGCAGTCCCCTGGAGACCCAGTACTTC

abundance: .
j_gene: TRBJ2-5
v_gene: TRBV11-2
d_gene: .
CDR3aa: CASSLNGGQETQYF
CDR3nt: TGTGCCAGCAGCTTAAATGGCGGCCAAGAGACCCAGTACTTC

abundance: .
j_gene: TRBJ1-2
v_gene: TRBV5-1
d_gene: .
CDR3aa: CASSPDGTTFGGYTF
CDR3nt: TGCGCCAGCAGCCCTGACGGGACAACCTTTGGGGGCTACACCTTC

abundance: .
j_gene: TRBJ2-1
v_gene: TRBV6-5
d_gene: .
CDR3aa: CASSTNEAEQFF
CDR3nt: TGTGCCAGCAGTACTAATGAGGCCGAGCAGTTCTTC

abundance: .
j_gene: TRBJ2-5
v_gene: TRBV7-2
d_gene: .
CDR3aa: CASSLTGGEQETQYF
CDR3nt: TGTGCCAGCAGCTTGACGGGGGGCGAACAAGAGACCCAGTACTTC

abundance: .
j_gene: TRBJ1-2
v_gene: TRBV25-1
d_gene: .
CDR3aa: CASSGAHQGNYGYTF
CDR3nt: TGTGCCAGCAGTGGAGCCCACCAGGGTAACTATGGCTACACCTTC

abundance: few
j_gene: TRBJ1-2
v_gene: TRBV18
d_gene: .
CDR3aa: CASSPAPGARGGYTF
CDR3nt: TGTGCCAGCTCCCCCGCCCCCGGGGCGCGGGGGGGCTACACCTTC

abundance: .
j_gene: TRBJ1-1
v_gene: TRBV5-1
d_gene: TRBD1
CDR3aa: CASSGTGGSTEAFF
CDR3nt: TGCGCCAGCAGCGGGACAGGGGGTAGTACTGAAGCTTTCTTT

abundance: .
j_gene: TRBJ2-5
v_gene: TRBV24-1
d_gene: .
CDR3aa: CATSDPREGPQETQYF
CDR3nt: TGTGCCACCAGTGACCCCAGAGAGGGCCCCCAAGAGACCCAGTACTTC

abundance: once
j_gene: TRBJ2-7
v_gene: TRBV28
d_gene: TRBD1
CDR3aa: CASSSPGQGRNEQYF
CDR3nt: TGTGCCAGCAGCTCTCCGGGACAGGGGCGTAATGAGCAGTACTTC

abundance: .
j_gene: TRBJ2-4
v_gene: TRBV7-8
d_gene: .
CDR3aa: CASSWTSTIAKNIQYF
CDR3nt: TGTGCCAGCAGCTGGACTTCTACTATAGCCAAAAACATTCAGTACTTC

abundance: .
j_gene: TRBJ1-1
v_gene: TRBV27
d_gene: .
CDR3aa: CASRQTGSAEAFF
CDR3nt: TGTGCCAGCAGACAAACAGGGAGCGCTGAAGCTTTCTTT

abundance: .
j_gene: TRBJ1-2
v_gene: TRBV30
d_gene: .
CDR3aa: CAWGGGGRNGYTF
CDR3nt: TGTGCCTGGGGGGGTGGCGGTCGGAATGGCTACACCTTC

abundance: .
j_gene: TRBJ2-1
v_gene: TRBV2
d_gene: TRBD1
CDR3aa: CASIRDRENNEQFF
CDR3nt: TGTGCCAGCATCCGGGACAGGGAGAACAATGAGCAGTTCTTC

abundance: .
j_gene: TRBJ2-2
v_gene: TRBV7-2
d_gene: TRBD1
CDR3aa: CASSRTTGGNTGELFF
CDR3nt: TGTGCCAGCAGCCGTACGACAGGGGGCAACACCGGGGAGCTGTTTTTT

abundance: .
j_gene: TRBJ2-5
v_gene: TRBV2
d_gene: TRBD1
CDR3aa: CASSEGGTGGETQYF
CDR3nt: TGTGCCAGCAGTGAAGGGGGGACAGGGGGAGAGACCCAGTACTTC

abundance: once
j_gene: TRBJ2-7
v_gene: TRBV18
d_gene: .
CDR3aa: CASSRWENRDSYEQYF
CDR3nt: TGTGCCAGCTCACGATGGGAAAACAGGGACTCCTACGAGCAGTACTTC

abundance: .
j_gene: TRBJ1-1
v_gene: TRBV7-9
d_gene: .
CDR3aa: CASSRQGLTEAFF
CDR3nt: TGTGCCAGCAGTCGCCAGGGGTTAACTGAAGCTTTCTTT

abundance: few
j_gene: TRBJ2-5
v_gene: TRBV7-3
d_gene: .
CDR3aa: CASSYRGGETQYF
CDR3nt: TGTGCCAGCAGCTACAGGGGGGGAGAGACCCAGTACTTC

abundance: .
j_gene: TRBJ2-3
v_gene: TRBV11-2
d_gene: TRBD2
CDR3aa: CASSLRRGVSTDTQYF
CDR3nt: TGTGCCAGCAGCTTACGGCGGGGGGTTAGCACAGATACGCAGTATTTT

abundance: .
j_gene: TRBJ1-2
v_gene: TRBV19
d_gene: .
CDR3aa: CATRTYVGRDYGYTF
CDR3nt: TGTGCCACCAGGACATACGTGGGGCGCGACTATGGCTACACCTTC

abundance: .
j_gene: TRBJ2-5
v_gene: TRBV29-1
d_gene: .
CDR3aa: CSVIQGRETQYF
CDR3nt: TGCAGCGTTATCCAGGGGCGAGAGACCCAGTACTTC

abundance: .
j_gene: TRBJ2-2
v_gene: TRBV5-4
d_gene: .
CDR3aa: CASSLVEGELFF
CDR3nt: TGTGCCAGCAGCTTGGTCGAGGGGGAGCTGTTTTTT

abundance: .
j_gene: TRBJ2-5
v_gene: TRBV6-2/TRBV6-3
d_gene: .
CDR3aa: CASSYPVETQYF
CDR3nt: TGTGCCAGCAGTTACCCGGTAGAGACCCAGTACTTC

abundance: once
j_gene: TRBJ2-1
v_gene: TRBV7-6
d_gene: .
CDR3aa: CASSPSSYNEQFF
CDR3nt: TGTGCCAGCAGCCCGAGCTCCTACAATGAGCAGTTCTTC

abundance: .
j_gene: TRBJ2-3
v_gene: TRBV5-1
d_gene: .
CDR3aa: CASSLVGDTQYF
CDR3nt: TGCGCCAGCAGCTTGGTCGGGGATACGCAGTATTTT

abundance: .
j_gene: TRBJ2-6
v_gene: TRBV28
d_gene: .
CDR3aa: CASSIHSGANVLTF
CDR3nt: TGTGCCAGCAGTATCCACTCTGGGGCCAACGTCCTGACTTTC

abundance: .
j_gene: TRBJ1-3
v_gene: TRBV9
d_gene: TRBD1
CDR3aa: CASSYPGQYIYF
CDR3nt: TGTGCCAGCAGTTACCCGGGACAGTACATATATTTT

abundance: .
j_gene: TRBJ2-7
v_gene: TRBV28
d_gene: TRBD1
CDR3aa: CASSFDRVLGYEQYF
CDR3nt: TGTGCCAGCAGTTTCGACAGGGTGCTAGGCTACGAGCAGTACTTC

abundance: .
j_gene: TRBJ2-5
v_gene: TRBV5-1
d_gene: .
CDR3aa: CASSLGAGQETQYF
CDR3nt: TGCGCCAGCAGCTTAGGAGCGGGCCAAGAGACCCAGTACTTC

abundance: .
j_gene: TRBJ1-1
v_gene: TRBV7-8
d_gene: TRBD1
CDR3aa: CASSKRTGWDTEAFF
CDR3nt: TGTGCCAGCAGCAAGCGGACAGGGTGGGACACTGAAGCTTTCTTT

abundance: .
j_gene: TRBJ1-2
v_gene: TRBV3-1/TRBV3-2
d_gene: TRBD1
CDR3aa: CASSQGDRANYGYTF
CDR3nt: TGTGCCAGCAGCCAGGGGGACAGGGCCAACTATGGCTACACCTTC

abundance: .
j_gene: TRBJ2-1
v_gene: TRBV6-6
d_gene: TRBD1
CDR3aa: CASSKTGQGAEQFF
CDR3nt: TGTGCCAGCAGTAAGACCGGACAGGGTGCTGAGCAGTTCTTC

abundance: .
j_gene: TRBJ1-1
v_gene: TRBV10-3
d_gene: .
CDR3aa: CAISGQGSQTEAFF
CDR3nt: TGTGCCATCAGCGGGCAGGGGTCTCAGACTGAAGCTTTCTTT

abundance: .
j_gene: TRBJ2-5
v_gene: TRBV7-9
d_gene: TRBD2
CDR3aa: CASSLVLAGQETQYF
CDR3nt: TGTGCCAGCAGCTTAGTTCTAGCGGGACAAGAGACCCAGTACTTC

abundance: .
j_gene: TRBJ1-6
v_gene: TRBV6-5
d_gene: .
CDR3aa: CASSRSINSPLHF
CDR3nt: TGTGCCAGCAGCCGGTCCATTAATTCACCCCTCCACTTT

abundance: .
j_gene: TRBJ1-3
v_gene: TRBV21-1
d_gene: .
CDR3aa: CASCPGQDLESTIYF
CDR3nt: TGTGCCAGTTGCCCGGGACAGGATCTGGAAAGCACCATATATTTT

abundance: .
j_gene: TRBJ2-5
v_gene: TRBV4-3
d_gene: .
CDR3aa: CASSQVTSGETQYF
CDR3nt: TGCGCCAGCAGCCAAGTGACCTCCGGGGAGACCCAGTACTTC

abundance: .
j_gene: TRBJ1-5
v_gene: TRBV19
d_gene: .
CDR3aa: CASSIDFPTVQPQHF
CDR3nt: TGTGCCAGTAGTATAGATTTCCCAACGGTCCAGCCCCAGCATTTT

abundance: .
j_gene: TRBJ2-1
v_gene: TRBV5-1
d_gene: TRBD1
CDR3aa: CASSLAGGTYYNEQFF
CDR3nt: TGCGCCAGCAGCTTGGCAGGGGGCACCTACTACAATGAGCAGTTCTTC

abundance: .
j_gene: TRBJ1-6
v_gene: TRBV6-2/TRBV6-3
d_gene: TRBD1
CDR3aa: CASSYWTGGHNSPLHF
CDR3nt: TGTGCCAGCAGTTATTGGACAGGGGGCCATAATTCACCCCTCCACTTT

abundance: .
j_gene: TRBJ1-2
v_gene: TRBV2
d_gene: TRBD1
CDR3aa: CASSRSRDRVVYGYTF
CDR3nt: TGTGCCAGCAGTCGTAGTCGGGACAGGGTAGTCTATGGCTACACCTTC

abundance: .
j_gene: TRBJ2-1
v_gene: TRBV28
d_gene: TRBD2
CDR3aa: CASSPGGRAGGYYNEQFF
CDR3nt: TGTGCCAGCAGTCCCGGTGGGAGGGCGGGGGGTTACTACAATGAGCAGTTCTTC